A selection of T cell receptor beta chains follows, all from one sample in a study of OX40 agonist ivuxolimab in advanced cancers. Clones were read by immunoSEQ multiplex PCR, and TCRdb kept only the in-frame ones, dropping some. The profile shows roughly 53,000 clones, around 90% of them singletons. The sample consisted of CD4+ or CD8+ T cells sorted from blood, taken in a trial of the OX40 agonist ivuxolimab. These receptors came from an adult with an advanced solid tumor such as melanoma, head and neck, liver or kidney cancer. Both conserved end residues are part of each CDR3. A D gene is named only where the DNA matches it firmly. Some rows have no size entry. The others give once, few or many, or a class for an expanded clone.

>TRBV10-1|17|TRBJ2-1|NA|NA
CASSESGQLSSYNEQFF
TGCGCCAGCAGTGAGTCGGGGCAGTTGAGCTCCTACAATGAGCAGTTCTTC
>TRBV6-5|14|TRBJ1-1|NA|NA
CASSHRVVDTEAFF
TGTGCCAGCAGTCACAGGGTTGTGGACACTGAAGCTTTCTTT
>TRBV15|15|TRBJ2-5|once|NA
CATSRDLGGGETQYF
TGTGCCACCAGCAGAGATTTGGGCGGAGGGGAGACCCAGTACTTC
>TRBV6-5|15|TRBJ1-2|NA|TRBD1
CASRRPGQGGYGYTF
TGTGCCAGCAGAAGACCGGGACAGGGAGGCTATGGCTACACCTTC
>TRBV25-1|13|TRBJ1-2|NA|TRBD1
CASSGEGAGGYTF
TGTGCCAGCAGTGGGGAGGGGGCAGGAGGCTACACCTTC
>TRBV7-2|17|TRBJ1-3|NA|NA
CASSFDSSQGSGNTIYF
TGTGCCAGCAGCTTCGATTCCAGTCAGGGTTCTGGAAACACCATATATTTT
>TRBV5-1|15|TRBJ2-7|NA|NA
CASSLAPGLSYEQYF
TGCGCCAGCAGCTTGGCCCCGGGTCTTTCCTACGAGCAGTACTTC
>TRBV19|15|TRBJ1-5|NA|NA
CASSILGSGGQPQHF
TGTGCCAGTAGTATTTTGGGCTCCGGTGGTCAGCCCCAGCATTTT
>TRBV19|17|TRBJ2-1|NA|NA
CASSMRETSPIHNEQFF
TGTGCCAGTAGTATGAGGGAGACTAGTCCTATACACAATGAGCAGTTCTTC
>TRBV4-1|17|TRBJ2-6|NA|TRBD1
CASSPGQAYSGANVLTF
TGCGCCAGCAGCCCGGGACAGGCCTACTCTGGGGCCAACGTCCTGACTTTC
>TRBV7-6|12|TRBJ2-7|NA|TRBD2
CASSLNGGEQYF
TGTGCCAGCAGCCTTAACGGGGGGGAGCAGTACTTC
>TRBV2|15|TRBJ2-5|NA|TRBD2
CASSGERGDQETQYF
TGTGCCAGCAGTGGTGAGCGGGGGGACCAAGAGACCCAGTACTTC
>TRBV7-7|18|TRBJ2-5|few|TRBD2
CASSLGTSGSRARETQYF
TGTGCTAGCAGCTTAGGGACTAGCGGGAGTCGGGCTAGAGAGACCCAGTACTTC
>TRBV5-1|13|TRBJ1-1|NA|NA
CASSLEGSTEAFF
TGCGCCAGCAGCTTGGAGGGTTCCACTGAAGCTTTCTTT
>TRBV29-1|16|TRBJ2-5|NA|TRBD1
CSVEWPGQGRWGAQYF
TGCAGCGTTGAATGGCCGGGACAGGGTCGCTGGGGGGCCCAGTACTTC
>TRBV10-2|15|TRBJ2-2|NA|TRBD2
CASIFSGGPPGELFF
TGCGCCAGCATTTTTTCGGGAGGGCCCCCCGGGGAGCTGTTTTTT
>TRBV14|16|TRBJ1-3|NA|NA
CASSQEMWLSGNTIYF
TGTGCCAGCAGCCAAGAGATGTGGCTCTCTGGAAACACCATATATTTT
>TRBV2|14|TRBJ1-1|NA|TRBD1
CASTQDRLVTEAFF
TGTGCCAGCACTCAGGACAGGTTGGTCACTGAAGCTTTCTTT
>TRBV27|11|TRBJ1-1|few|NA
CASSSNTEAFF
TGTGCCAGCAGTTCGAACACTGAAGCTTTCTTT
>TRBV30|14|TRBJ2-6|NA|NA
CAWSFLRGANVLTF
TGTGCCTGGAGTTTCTTACGGGGGGCCAACGTCCTGACTTTC
>TRBV4-1|16|TRBJ2-1|NA|TRBD1
CASSQETGGQFNEQFF
TGCGCCAGCAGCCAAGAAACAGGGGGTCAATTCAATGAGCAGTTCTTC
>TRBV10-3|15|TRBJ2-7|NA|TRBD2
CAISKQRGQTYEQYF
TGTGCCATCAGTAAGCAGCGGGGTCAGACCTACGAGCAGTACTTC
>TRBV2|14|TRBJ1-1|NA|TRBD1
CASLLGTGGTEAFF
TGTGCCAGCCTGCTCGGGACAGGGGGCACTGAAGCTTTCTTT
>TRBV19|15|TRBJ2-2|NA|NA
CASSYAGGVAGELFF
TGTGCCAGTAGTTACGCGGGTGGGGTGGCCGGGGAGCTGTTTTTT
>TRBV5-4|17|TRBJ2-5|NA|TRBD2
CASSLKQLGGSQETQYF
TGTGCCAGCAGCTTGAAACAATTGGGGGGGTCACAAGAGACCCAGTACTTC
>TRBV5-5|15|TRBJ1-5|NA|TRBD1
CASSWADRSNQPQHF
TGTGCCAGCAGCTGGGCGGACAGGAGCAATCAGCCCCAGCATTTT
>TRBV5-1|14|TRBJ1-1|NA|NA
CASSSETPNTEAFF
TGCGCCAGCAGCTCAGAAACTCCTAACACTGAAGCTTTCTTT